The 28 T cell receptor beta chains presented below share a single source sample, sequenced in a study of early T cells in non-severe SARS-CoV-2 infection. TCRdb re-called the 5' RACE reads with MiXCR, one entry per CDR3 protein. This table has 45,000 to 55,000 distinct CDR3 sequences, 8.5% to 10% appearing once. The material sequenced was whole blood. Source of these receptors: an adult who was a healthcare worker with PCR-confirmed SARS-CoV-2 infection or an uninfected control (not recorded which).

In its sample, this clonotype is large. The gene calls are TRBV28 and TRBJ2-7; 8 nucleotides agree with TRBD2. V was pared by 2 bases and J by 0 bases, with 9 bases of the junction left unmatched. Germline V gene sequence: CDR1 MDHEN, CDR2 SYDVKM. The CDR3 has 17 amino acids. The CDR3: CASSLTSTSVHSYEQYF. In nucleotides, the CDR3 is TGTGCCAGCAGTTTAACTTCGACTAGCGTGCACTCCTACGAGCAGTACTTC. Full variable domain (outside the CDR3, taken from reference TRBV28 and TRBJ2-7): DVKVTQSSRYLVKRTGEKVFLECVQDMDHENMFWYRQDPGLGLRLIYFSYDVKMKEKGDIPEGYSVSREKKERFSLILESASTNQTSMYLCASSLTSTSVHSYEQYFGPGTRLTVT.

This clonotype was detected a few times. The chain combines TRBV25-1 with TRBJ2-5; 10 bases align to TRBD2. From germline, CDR1 is MGHDK and CDR2 SYGVNS. This CDR3 is 13 amino acids long. V lost 10 bases, J lost 4 bases, and 6 bases stayed unmatched. CDR3 sequence (DNA): TGTGCCACTGTGCCTAGCGGGAGAGAGACCCAGTACTTC. Protein sequence: CATVPSGRETQYF.

This clonotype has at least ten counts. This chain uses TRBV5-4 with TRBJ2-7, with unresolved D. The CDR3 totals 14 residues. CDR1 SGHNT and CDR2 YYREEE come from the germline V gene (reference sequence). V lost 3 bases to trimming and J lost 5 bases, with 15 bases between them. The CDR3 spells CASSSPEQLHEQYF. The CDR3 DNA reads as TGTGCCAGCAGCTCCCCCGAGCAGCTCCACGAGCAGTACTTC.

This clonotype was recorded many times. This chain connects TRBV28 to TRBJ1-4, with TRBD1 as a possible D gene (5 bases). This CDR3 contains 17 residues. V lost 6 bases, J lost 8 bases, and 25 bases lay in between. Germline V gene sequence: CDR1 MDHEN, CDR2 SYDVKM. As DNA, the CDR3 is TGTGCCAGCAGCCTTTACAGCGGGCTTCAACGGGGGGAAAAACTGTTTTTT. Translation: CASSLYSGLQRGEKLFF.

In its sample, this clonotype was seen many times. V usage is TRBV10-3 and J usage is TRBJ2-1, with D possibly TRBD1 on 7 matching bases. The CDR3 runs 14 residues. Germline V gives CDR1 ENHRY, CDR2 SYGVKD. V shed 8 bases and J shed 8 bases, with 19 bases lying between them. The CDR3 region has the DNA TGTGCCATCGGGGGGACAGCGTCGGGCGATGAGCAGTTCTTC. Encoded protein: CAIGGTASGDEQFF.

This clonotype was detected many times. The CDR3 region has the DNA TGTGCCAGCGGCAGGACAGTGATGAATTATGGCTACACCTTC. Encoded protein: CASGRTVMNYGYTF. V gene TRBV28 combines with J gene TRBJ1-2; maybe TRBD1 (6 bases). Deletions cut 8 bases from V and 5 bases from J, with 18 bases between. The CDR3 is made up of 14 amino acids. CDR1 MDHEN and CDR2 SYDVKM come from the germline V gene.

This clonotype was detected ten times or more. The rearrangement links TRBV18 to TRBJ2-5; a possible D gene is TRBD1 (5 bases). Trimming stripped 3 bases from V and 3 bases from J, with 11 bases between. The germline V gene encodes CDR1 KGHSH and CDR2 LQKENI. CDR3 length: 14 residues. Here the CDR3 reads CASSPSEGEETQYF. Written as DNA, the CDR3 is TGTGCCAGCTCACCTTCGGAAGGGGAAGAGACCCAGTACTTC.

This clonotype was recorded many times. The genes are TRBV5-8 and TRBJ2-1; D gene uncertain. V was pared by 0 bases and J by 6 bases, with 10 bases between. CDR3 length: 14 amino acids. Looked up from germline, CDR1 is SGHTS and CDR2 is YDEGEE. The CDR3: CASSLDGSRNEQFF. DNA of the CDR3: TGTGCCAGCAGCTTGGACGGATCACGCAATGAGCAGTTCTTC.

This clonotype was observed a few times. The V call is TRBV19, the J call TRBJ2-7; D unclear. V dropped 1 base and J dropped 7 bases, with 11 bases sitting between them. Germline lookup yields CDR1 LNHDA and CDR2 SQIVND (reference sequence). This CDR3 has 13 residues. In DNA, the CDR3 is TGTGCCAGTAGTATAGCGGGCCCCTTGGAGCAGTACTTC. Translating it yields CASSIAGPLEQYF.

In the case of this clonotype: It is likely a read error, because the conserved phenylalanine at the end of the CDR3 is missing. The chain carries TRBV7-8 and TRBJ1-1; D remains unclear. The ends were cut back, 1 base at V and 4 bases at J, with 10 bases in the middle. The CDR3 is made up of 14 amino acids. The germline V gene has CDR1 SGHVS and CDR2 FQNEAQ. CDR3 nucleotide sequence: TGTGCCAGCAGCTTAGGAGCCGGGCTCACTGAAGCTTTCTCT. Its protein is CASSLGAGLTEAFS.

V usage is TRBV7-3 and J usage is TRBJ2-1, with D possibly being TRBD1 (6 bases). Trimming took 1 base from V and 4 from J, leaving 20 bases between them. The germline CDR1 and CDR2 sequences are SGHTA and FQGTGA. The CDR3 contains 18 residues. The CDR3 coding sequence is TGTGCCAGCAGCTTAAGACAGGTCATGTTCACCCAGTACAATGAGCAGTTCTTC. Its translation: CASSLRQVMFTQYNEQFF.

This clonotype came up many times. The chain couples TRBV7-8 to TRBJ2-7, with TRBD1 identical over 7 bases. Trimming removed 2 bases from V and 2 bases from J; junction bases left unmatched: 9. CDR3 length: 16 amino acids. Germline V gives CDR1 SGHVS, CDR2 FQNEAQ. The CDR3 bases are TGTGCCAGCAGCTTAAGTGGGGACAGCCTAACCTACGAGCAGTACTTC. This encodes CASSLSGDSLTYEQYF.

This clonotype has only a few counts. V and J are TRBV6-6 and TRBJ2-5; D is tentatively TRBD1 or TRBD2 (5 bases each). Germline CDR1 is MNHNY and CDR2 is SVGAGI (reference sequence). Trimming removed 5 bases at V and 5 bases at J, with 15 bases between. The CDR3 runs to 14 residues. The CDR3 region has the DNA TGTGCCAGCAGTCAATCCCCGTGGGGGGAGACCCAGTACTTC. Encoded protein: CASSQSPWGETQYF.

This clonotype was seen a few times. The V call is TRBV10-2, the J call TRBJ1-1; no definite D call. Trimming shortened V by 0 bases and J by 10 bases, and 6 bases separated the two germline ends. Germline CDR1 and CDR2: WSHSY and SAAADI. The CDR3 contains 11 residues. The DNA of the CDR3 is TGCGCCAGCAGTGAGTCGACGTCAGCTTTCTTT. Encoded protein: CASSESTSAFF.

Here the CDR3 reads CSALRSETQYF. The CDR3 DNA reads as TGCAGTGCTTTAAGATCGGAGACCCAGTACTTC. The V and J genes are TRBV20-1 and TRBJ2-5; D unclear. Germline V gene lookup returns CDR1 DFQATT and CDR2 SNEGSKA (reference sequence). The CDR3 is made up of 11 amino acids. V gave up 5 bases and J gave up 5 bases, with 9 bases separating them.

This clonotype was picked up many times. The V gene is TRBV5-1, the J gene TRBJ1-3, with 11 nucleotides matching TRBD1. The CDR3 spans 17 residues. The germline gives CDR1 SGHRS, CDR2 YFSETQ. Trimming at V came to 4 bases and at J to 4 bases, leaving 10 bases not matched to a gene. CDR3 DNA: TGCGCCAGCAGCATACGGACAGGGGGCTTATCAGGAAACACCATATATTTT. As protein: CASSIRTGGLSGNTIYF.

This sequence joins TRBV20-1 and TRBJ1-1; no firm D call. Trimming removed 2 bases from V and 1 base from J, with 5 bases in between. The CDR3 sequence is 12 residues long. The V gene's germline CDR1 is DFQATT and CDR2 SNEGSKA (reference sequence). In nucleotides, the CDR3 is TGCAGTGCTAGACGGTCGAACACTGAAGCTTTCTTT. Translated: CSARRSNTEAFF.

This clonotype was counted between two and nine times. This chain links TRBV29-1 with TRBJ1-2; D is uncertain. Germline values: CDR1 SQVTM, CDR2 ANQGSEA. The V and J ends lost 7 bases and 2 bases respectively, with 11 bases between them. CDR3 length: 12 residues. The CDR3 bases are TGCAGCGCCGCCCGGATGAACTATGGCTACACCTTC. This codes for CSAARMNYGYTF. The full variable domain, completed using reference TRBV29-1 and TRBJ1-2, is SAVISQKPSRDICQRGTSLTIQCQVDSQVTMMFWYRQQPGQSLTLIATANQGSEATYESGFVIDKFPISRPNLTFSTLTVSNMSPEDSSIYLCSAARMNYGYTFGSGTRLTVV.

The rearrangement links TRBV6-5 to TRBJ2-2, with 8 bases identical to TRBD1. V trimming: 2 bases; J trimming: 5 bases; junction bases outside the gene matches: 4. Per the germline V gene, CDR1 is MNHEY and CDR2 is SVGAGI. The CDR3 loop spans 15 amino acids. The CDR3 sequence: CASSYGRQGTGELFF. DNA of the CDR3: TGTGCCAGCAGTTACGGCCGACAGGGGACCGGGGAGCTGTTTTTT.

This clonotype was detected ten times or more. The chain has TRBV15 and TRBJ2-7; 7 bases match TRBD1. Germline CDR1 is LNHNV and CDR2 is YYDKDF (reference sequence). V dropped 0 bases and J dropped 3; count of bases not matched to a gene: 11. The CDR3 loop spans 17 amino acids. CDR3 protein: CATSRDYQNRGLYEQYF. The CDR3 coding sequence is TGTGCCACCAGCAGAGATTACCAGAACAGGGGCCTCTACGAGCAGTACTTC.

This clonotype was found many times. This chain links TRBV6-1 with TRBJ2-7; the match to TRBD1 covers 11 bases. The CDR3 has 15 amino acids. With 1 base clipped from V and 6 bases from J, the junction kept 5 bases outside the gene matches. Germline CDR1 reads MNHNS; CDR2 reads SASEGT. The CDR3 here is CASSEVPDRGPEQYF. DNA of the CDR3: TGTGCCAGCAGTGAAGTCCCGGACAGGGGGCCCGAGCAGTACTTC.

V is TRBV6-5 and J is TRBJ2-1, with D perhaps TRBD1 or TRBD2 (6 bases each). The germline V gene encodes CDR1 MNHEY and CDR2 SVGAGI. The CDR3 spans 16 residues. Deletions cut 2 bases from V and 0 bases from J, with 11 bases between. The CDR3: CASSYEGGSSYNEQFF. Written as DNA, the CDR3 is TGTGCCAGCAGTTACGAGGGGGGAAGCTCCTACAATGAGCAGTTCTTC.

This clonotype occurred many times. V is TRBV15 and J is TRBJ2-1, with 9 bases lining up with TRBD2. Per germline, CDR1 LNHNV and CDR2 YYDKDF (reference sequence). J was trimmed by 9 bases and V by 2 bases; bases with no gene match: 8. CDR3 size: 15 residues. The CDR3 region is CATSRSIAGEGEQFF. CDR3 DNA: TGTGCCACCAGCAGATCCATAGCGGGAGAAGGTGAGCAGTTCTTC.

V and J are TRBV29-1 and TRBJ2-7, with D possibly TRBD1 on 6 matching bases. V was shortened by 1 base and J by 6 bases, with 10 bases between the two germline ends. From germline, CDR1 is SQVTM and CDR2 ANQGSEA. The CDR3 loop spans 12 amino acids. Here the CDR3 DNA reads TGCAGCGTTGAAGTGGGGGCAGGCGAGCAGTACTTC. Its translation is CSVEVGAGEQYF.

The sample holds many counts of this clonotype. This chain uses TRBV29-1 with TRBJ2-7; D gene uncertain. V shed 0 bases and J shed 3 bases, with 6 bases lying between them. The germline CDR1 and CDR2 sequences are SQVTM and ANQGSEA. The CDR3 has 12 residues. The CDR3 DNA sequence: TGCAGCGTTGAAGACAAGTTCTACGAGCAGTACTTC. Its translation: CSVEDKFYEQYF.

This clonotype was detected ten times or more. The chain recombines TRBV7-6 with TRBJ1-6; TRBD1 might be the D (6 bases). Germline V gene lookup returns CDR1 SGHVS and CDR2 FNYEAQ. V lost 0 bases and J lost 10, with 13 bases in between. This CDR3 comprises 15 residues. The CDR3 DNA follows: TGTGCCAGCAGCTTAGCGTTAGGGGGGGGATCACCCCTCCACTTT. Translated, it gives CASSLALGGGSPLHF.

This clonotype was seen at least ten times. The genes are TRBV29-1 and TRBJ2-1; 12 positions match TRBD2. V lost 4 bases, J lost 8 bases, and 6 bases stayed unmatched. The germline gives CDR1 SQVTM, CDR2 ANQGSEA. The CDR3 length is 14 residues. CDR3 in amino acids: CSVGLAGDSDEQFF. CDR3 coding DNA: TGCAGCGTTGGACTAGCGGGAGATAGTGATGAGCAGTTCTTC.

This clonotype was counted ten times or more. The genes are TRBV4-2 and TRBJ1-6; D uncertain. The CDR3 is 13 amino acids. Trimming took off 1 base at V and 8 bases at J, with 6 bases between the two ends. Per germline, CDR1 LGHNA and CDR2 YNFKEQ. CDR3 amino acids: CASSQAAYSPLHF. CDR3 in DNA: TGTGCCAGCAGCCAAGCGGCGTATTCACCCCTCCACTTT.